These 30 T cell receptor beta chains were all obtained from the same sample, sequenced in a study of OX40 agonist ivuxolimab in advanced cancers. Libraries were prepared by immunoSEQ multiplex PCR; TCRdb keeps only in-frame clonotypes and omits some of them. The sample includes around 90,000 clones, roughly 90% of them seen just once. Specimen: CD4+ or CD8+ T cells sorted from blood, collected in a trial of the OX40 agonist ivuxolimab. The receptors derive from an adult with an advanced solid tumor such as melanoma, head and neck, liver or kidney cancer.

The V gene is TRBV11-3, the J gene TRBJ2-7; the match to TRBD2 covers 8 bases. V trimming: 4 bases; J trimming: 6 bases; junction bases outside the gene matches: 8. The CDR3 loop spans 14 amino acids. The germline CDR1 and CDR2 sequences are SGHNT and YENEEA. As DNA, the CDR3 is TGTGCCAGCAGCTACGGACTAGCATTGGTCGAGCAGTACTTC. Residues: CASSYGLALVEQYF. Full variable domain (missing parts from reference TRBV11-3 and TRBJ2-7): EAGVVQSPRYKIIEKKQPVAFWCNPISGHNTLYWYLQNLGQGPELLIRYENEEAVDDSQLPKDRFSAERLKGVDSTLKIQPAELGDSAVYLCASSYGLALVEQYFGPGTRLTVT.

This clone appeared once. J is TRBJ2-7 and V is TRBV18; 7 bases match TRBD1. V was pared by 2 bases and J by 4 bases, with 8 bases of the junction left unmatched. The germline gives CDR1 KGHSH, CDR2 LQKENI. The CDR3 spans 15 residues. CDR3 nucleotides: TGTGCCAGCTCACCAATACAGGGGAAGGGATACGAGCAGTACTTC. Protein: CASSPIQGKGYEQYF.

The rearrangement links TRBV5-1 to TRBJ2-1; D is ambiguous. The ends were cut back, 4 bases at V and 9 bases at J, with 20 bases in the middle. CDR1 is SGHRS, CDR2 YFSETQ, per germline. This CDR3 has 15 residues. The CDR3 sequence: CASSQTTGGVGEQFF. The CDR3 nucleotides read TGCGCCAGCAGCCAGACGACGGGCGGAGTCGGTGAGCAGTTCTTC.

The chain recombines TRBV18 with TRBJ2-1; D possibly corresponds to TRBD1 (5 bases). CDR1 and CDR2 from the germline V gene are KGHSH and LQKENI. The V end was cut by 1 base, the J end by 7 bases, with 26 bases between. The CDR3 consists of 19 residues. CDR3 DNA: TGTGCCAGCTCACCACGGGCAGGGTTCAGTCGTTTTAATGGGAATGAGCAGTTCTTC. Amino acid sequence: CASSPRAGFSRFNGNEQFF.

The chain joins TRBV19 to TRBJ2-3, with D possibly being TRBD2 (6 bases). The CDR3 has 13 residues. Germline loops: CDR1 LNHDA, CDR2 SQIVND (reference sequence). With 1 base removed from V and 5 bases from J, the gap between germline ends came to 7 bases. CDR3 DNA: TGTGCCAGTAGTATAGTGGAGGGAGATACGCAGTATTTT. Amino acid sequence: CASSIVEGDTQYF.

This chain uses TRBV18 with TRBJ2-3, with D maybe TRBD2 (6 bases). Trimming pared 3 bases from V and 4 bases from J, leaving 14 bases between. The CDR3 is 15 amino acids. Germline CDR1 is KGHSH and CDR2 is LQKENI. The CDR3 spells CASSPYTGASDTQYF. The CDR3 DNA follows: TGTGCCAGCTCACCCTACACGGGAGCCTCAGATACGCAGTATTTT.

V is TRBV5-1 and J is TRBJ1-3; 8 bases agree with TRBD1. Germline lookup yields CDR1 SGHRS and CDR2 YFSETQ. There are 15 residues in the CDR3. With 0 bases clipped from V and 4 bases from J, the junction kept 3 bases outside the gene matches. The CDR3 spells CASSLEQGAGNTIYF. The DNA for the CDR3 is TGCGCCAGCAGCTTGGAGCAGGGGGCAGGAAACACCATATATTTT.

V and J are TRBV5-1 and TRBJ2-5; 8 bases line up with TRBD1. This CDR3 comprises 18 residues. V lost 4 bases and J lost 2; bases outside the gene matches: 16. Germline-derived CDR1 and CDR2 are SGHRS and YFSETQ. For the CDR3, the DNA is TGCGCCAGCAGCACCGGGACAGGAGCCGCCCCGGGGCAAGAGACCCAGTACTTC. Its protein product is CASSTGTGAAPGQETQYF.

The chain links TRBV6-1 to TRBJ1-5; 8 positions agree with TRBD1. This CDR3 contains 16 residues. V was pared by 2 bases and J by 9 bases, with 12 bases of the junction left unmatched. Germline V gene sequence: CDR1 MNHNS, CDR2 SASEGT. CDR3 nucleotide sequence: TGTGCCAGCAGTGAACAAGGACAGGGCTCCCTAAGGCCCCAGCATTTT. It specifies CASSEQGQGSLRPQHF.

The CDR3 nucleotides are TGCGCCAGCAGCCAAGATTTATGGGGCGGCTCCGGGGTTGAAAAACTGTTTTTT. This gives the protein CASSQDLWGGSGVEKLFF. The chain is built from TRBV4-3 and TRBJ1-4; a possible D gene is TRBD1 (5 bases). The ends were cut back, 0 bases at V and 7 bases at J, with 21 bases in the middle. The CDR3 sequence is 18 residues long. In germline, CDR1 is LGHNA, CDR2 YSLEER.

The chain is built from TRBV2 and TRBJ2-3; 7 bases are a match to TRBD1. V shed 5 bases, J shed 6 bases, and the junction held 11 bases outside the gene matches. This CDR3 contains 15 residues. Germline V gene data show CDR1 as SNHLY and CDR2 as FYNNEI. The CDR3 nucleotides are TGTGCCAGCAGTAATCCGGGACAGATCGTGGATACGCAGTATTTT. It encodes CASSNPGQIVDTQYF.

The J gene is TRBJ2-1, the V gene TRBV7-6, with TRBD2 matching 10 bases. This CDR3 is 17 amino acids long. Germline loops: CDR1 SGHVS, CDR2 FNYEAQ. J lost 5 bases, V lost 0 bases, and 7 bases had no gene match. The DNA of the CDR3 is TGTGCCAGCAGCTTAGCGGGACTAGCGAAAGGCGACAATGAGCAGTTCTTC. This codes for CASSLAGLAKGDNEQFF.

The chain is built from TRBV5-1 and TRBJ1-1; no clear D. The CDR3 runs to 15 residues. Trimming left V 0 bases short and J 4 bases short, with 13 bases between. In germline, CDR1 is SGHRS, CDR2 YFSETQ. Here the CDR3 reads CASSLAFGSVTEAFF. The CDR3 DNA reads as TGCGCCAGCAGCTTGGCCTTCGGGTCGGTCACTGAAGCTTTCTTT.

The chain recombines TRBV9 with TRBJ2-5, with D maybe TRBD2 (6 bases). CDR3 length equals 16 residues. Trimming took 0 bases from V and 5 from J, leaving 17 bases between them. In germline, CDR1 is SGDLS, CDR2 YYNGEE. CDR3 loop: CASSVAPGAVGETQYF. CDR3 nucleotides: TGTGCCAGCAGCGTAGCCCCGGGAGCGGTGGGGGAGACCCAGTACTTC.

The chain carries TRBV7-2 and TRBJ2-5; 8 bases are a match to TRBD2. This CDR3 has 17 amino acids. V lost 5 bases and J lost 4; bases outside the gene matches: 15. Germline V gene data show CDR1 as SGHTA and CDR2 as FQGNSA. The CDR3 nucleotides are TGTGCCAGCAGCCCTGTAGGTAGCGGGACGCGCGGAGAGACCCAGTACTTC. It codes for CASSPVGSGTRGETQYF.

The DNA of the CDR3 is TGTGCCAGCACCAGGGCTGGGGGTCGCTACGAGCAGTACTTC. It specifies CASTRAGGRYEQYF. The J gene is TRBJ2-7, the V gene TRBV28; either TRBD1 or TRBD2 may supply D (5 bases each). In germline, CDR1 is MDHEN, CDR2 SYDVKM. Trimming left V 7 bases short and J 3 bases short, with 16 bases between. CDR3 length: 14 amino acids.

This chain connects TRBV28 to TRBJ1-3; unclear D gene. Germline CDR1 reads MDHEN; CDR2 reads SYDVKM. CDR3 length: 12 residues. V lost 3 bases and J 3 bases, leaving 3 bases between the germline ends. The CDR3 region is CASSFSGNTIYF. The CDR3 nucleotides are TGTGCCAGCAGTTTTAGTGGAAACACCATATATTTT.

This chain uses TRBV7-3 with TRBJ2-2; D gene ambiguous. Germline values: CDR1 SGHTA, CDR2 FQGTGA. The CDR3 has 14 residues. Trimming left V 2 bases short and J 3 bases short, with 7 bases between. The CDR3 reads CASSLGVDTGELFF. CDR3 nucleotides: TGTGCCAGCAGCTTAGGGGTGGACACCGGGGAGCTGTTTTTT.

This clone was seen a single time. The J gene is TRBJ1-3, the V gene TRBV19, with D possibly being TRBD1 (5 bases). Germline-derived CDR1 and CDR2 are LNHDA and SQIVND (reference sequence). V was pared by 3 bases and J by 0 bases, with 12 bases between. The CDR3 runs to 16 residues. DNA for the CDR3: TGTGCCAGTAGTATGGCGAGGGGTGTCTCTGGAAACACCATATATTTT. Its protein is CASSMARGVSGNTIYF.

This chain connects TRBV6-4 to TRBJ1-5; D gene uncertain. Germline-derived CDR1 and CDR2 are MRHNA and SNTAGT. The CDR3 sequence is 13 residues long. The V end was cut by 4 bases, the J end by 1 base, with 5 bases between. The CDR3 DNA follows: TGTGCCAGCAGTGTCGAGAGCAATCAGCCCCAGCATTTT. This sequence encodes CASSVESNQPQHF.

The V call is TRBV19, the J call TRBJ2-3, with D tentatively TRBD1 or TRBD2 (5 bases each). In germline, CDR1 is LNHDA, CDR2 SQIVND (reference sequence). CDR3 length: 13 amino acids. Trimming cost V 8 bases and J 5 bases, with 14 bases left between them. The CDR3 here is CASSPPGRDTQYF. As DNA, the CDR3 is TGTGCCAGTTCTCCGCCGGGACGAGATACGCAGTATTTT.

The chain is built from TRBV5-8 and TRBJ2-3; the D gene is possibly TRBD2 (6 bases). V was clipped by 0 bases and J by 6 bases, with 14 bases between them. CDR3 length equals 15 residues. Germline values: CDR1 SGHTS, CDR2 YDEGEE. The CDR3 DNA reads as TGTGCCAGCAGCTTGGGTCGGGCGGGAATGGATACGCAGTATTTT. It yields the protein CASSLGRAGMDTQYF. Using reference TRBV5-8 and TRBJ2-3 for the parts outside the CDR3, the full variable domain is EAGVTQSPTHLIKTRGQQATLRCSPISGHTSVYWYQQALGLGLQFLLWYDEGEERNRGNFPPRFSGRQFPNYSSELNVNALELEDSALYLCASSLGRAGMDTQYFGPGTRLTVL.

This chain links TRBV2 with TRBJ1-6, with TRBD1 as a possible D gene (6 bases). The CDR3 extends over 12 amino acids. The ends were cut back, 5 bases at V and 9 bases at J, with 8 bases in the middle. CDR1 and CDR2 (germline): SNHLY, FYNNEI. The CDR3 spells CASSTGTSPLHF. The CDR3 DNA sequence: TGTGCCAGCAGTACAGGGACTTCACCCCTCCACTTT.

This chain links TRBV9 with TRBJ1-2; 7 nucleotides line up with TRBD1. The V gene's germline CDR1 is SGDLS and CDR2 YYNGEE. Germline trimming cut 2 bases from V and 2 bases from J; bases unmatched to any gene: 9. This CDR3 has 16 residues. CDR3 coding DNA: TGTGCCAGCAGCGTGAACAGGGGTCACAACAACTATGGCTACACCTTC. Amino acid sequence: CASSVNRGHNNYGYTF. Looking up the rest from reference TRBV9 and TRBJ1-2 gives the full variable domain: DSGVTQTPKHLITATGQRVTLRCSPRSGDLSVYWYQQSLDQGLQFLIQYYNGEERAKGNILERFSAQQFPDLHSELNLSSLELGDSALYFCASSVNRGHNNYGYTFGSGTRLTVV.

This rearrangement joins TRBV29-1 to TRBJ1-2; D perhaps matches TRBD1 (5 bases). The CDR3 loop spans 13 amino acids. Germline assignment: CDR1 SQVTM and CDR2 ANQGSEA. Trimming stripped 3 bases from V and 4 bases from J, with 12 bases between. As DNA, the CDR3 is TGCAGCGTTGAGGGGAGACAGCCCTATGGCTACACCTTC. As protein: CSVEGRQPYGYTF.

This chain connects TRBV5-1 to TRBJ2-7; 8 nucleotides match TRBD2. V lost 4 bases, J lost 6 bases, and 12 bases stayed unmatched. The CDR3 has 15 amino acids. The germline CDR1 and CDR2 sequences are SGHRS and YFSETQ. The CDR3 DNA sequence: TGCGCCAGCAGCCCCCTAGCGGGCGGAGCAGGCGAGCAGTACTTC. Translation: CASSPLAGGAGEQYF.

The chain uses TRBV2 and TRBJ2-5; D perhaps matches TRBD2 (6 bases). This CDR3 is 15 amino acids long. V gave up 7 bases and J gave up 5 bases, with 20 bases separating them. The germline gives CDR1 SNHLY, CDR2 FYNNEI. The CDR3 coding sequence is TGTGCCAGCAATAAAGGGGTTGCAGGAGGGGAGACCCAGTACTTC. Its protein product is CASNKGVAGGETQYF.

The chain recombines TRBV30 with TRBJ2-7; tentative D call: TRBD2 (5 bases). V dropped 0 bases and J dropped 0 bases, with 12 bases sitting between them. Germline V lookup: CDR1 GTSNPN, CDR2 SVGIG (reference sequence). The CDR3 has 15 residues. CDR3 residues: CAWSVGSTSSYEQYF. CDR3 coding DNA: TGTGCCTGGAGTGTAGGGTCAACTAGCTCCTACGAGCAGTACTTC. Using reference TRBV30 and TRBJ2-7 for the parts outside the CDR3, the full variable domain is SQTIHQWPATLVQPVGSPLSLECTVEGTSNPNLYWYRQAAGRGLQLLFYSVGIGQISSEVPQNLSASRPQDRQFILSSKKLLLSDSGFYLCAWSVGSTSSYEQYFGPGTRLTVT.

Of note for this clone: Other DNA sequences of this sample code for an identical CDR3. The rearrangement joins TRBV18 to TRBJ2-7; 7 bases align to TRBD2. Trimming took 2 bases from V and 2 from J; bases not matched to a gene: 3. This CDR3 contains 14 residues. CDR1 and CDR2 (germline): KGHSH, LQKENI. Written as DNA, the CDR3 is TGTGCCAGCTCACCATCTAGCGGCCCCTACGAGCAGTACTTC. Translation gives CASSPSSGPYEQYF.

The V gene is TRBV7-2, the J gene TRBJ1-4, with a tentative D call TRBD1 (5 bases). CDR1 and CDR2 (germline): SGHTA, FQGNSA. This CDR3 has 16 residues. V gave up 5 bases and J gave up 4 bases, with 17 bases separating them. CDR3 nucleotides: TGTGCCAGCAGCAAAAATGGGGGTAATATTAATGAAAAACTGTTTTTT. It specifies CASSKNGGNINEKLFF.